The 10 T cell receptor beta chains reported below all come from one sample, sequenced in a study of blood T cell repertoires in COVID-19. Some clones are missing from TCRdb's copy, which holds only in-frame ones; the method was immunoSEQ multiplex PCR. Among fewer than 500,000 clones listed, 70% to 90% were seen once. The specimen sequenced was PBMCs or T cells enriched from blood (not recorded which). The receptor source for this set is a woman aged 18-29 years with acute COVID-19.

This CDR3 reads CASSGVRTLITDTQYF. CDR3 nucleotide sequence: TGTGCCAGCAGTGGGGTCAGGACTCTAATCACAGATACGCAGTATTTT. V gene TRBV6-1 combines with J gene TRBJ2-3, with D possibly matching TRBD2 (5 bases). The CDR3 extends over 16 amino acids. V lost 4 bases, J lost 2 bases, and 16 bases lay in between. Germline V gene sequence: CDR1 MNHNS, CDR2 SASEGT.

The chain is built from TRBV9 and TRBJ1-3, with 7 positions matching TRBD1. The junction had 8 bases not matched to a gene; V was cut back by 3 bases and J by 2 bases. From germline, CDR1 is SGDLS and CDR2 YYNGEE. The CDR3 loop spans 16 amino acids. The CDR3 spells CASSAQTGSAGNTIYF. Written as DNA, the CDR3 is TGTGCCAGCAGCGCCCAGACAGGGAGCGCTGGAAACACCATATATTTT.

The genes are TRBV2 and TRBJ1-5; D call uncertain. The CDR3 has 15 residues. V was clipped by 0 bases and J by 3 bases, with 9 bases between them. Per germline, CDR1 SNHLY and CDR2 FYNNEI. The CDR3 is CASSEALGTNQPQHF. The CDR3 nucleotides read TGTGCCAGCAGTGAAGCGCTAGGTACCAATCAGCCCCAGCATTTT. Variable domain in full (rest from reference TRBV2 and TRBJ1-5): EPEVTQTPSHQVTQMGQEVILRCVPISNHLYFYWYRQILGQKVEFLVSFYNNEISEKSEIFDDQFSVERPDGSNFTLKIRSTKLEDSAMYFCASSEALGTNQPQHFGDGTRLSIL.

CDR3 DNA sequence: TGTGCCAGCAGCCAAATCACGGGAGGGCCGCCGTACGAGCAGTACTTC. Protein sequence: CASSQITGGPPYEQYF. The rearrangement uses TRBV4-2 and TRBJ2-7, with 8 bases that match TRBD2. V lost 2 bases, J lost 4 bases, and 10 bases stayed unmatched. Per the germline V gene, CDR1 is LGHNA and CDR2 is YNFKEQ. The CDR3 is 16 amino acids.

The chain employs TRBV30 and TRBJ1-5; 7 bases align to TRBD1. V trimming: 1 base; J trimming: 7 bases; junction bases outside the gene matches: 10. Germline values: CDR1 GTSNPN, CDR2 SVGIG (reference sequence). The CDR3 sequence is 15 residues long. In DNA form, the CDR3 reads TGTGCCTGGAGTGCATTAGGGGGCGCCGGGCAGCCCCAGCATTTT. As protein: CAWSALGGAGQPQHF.

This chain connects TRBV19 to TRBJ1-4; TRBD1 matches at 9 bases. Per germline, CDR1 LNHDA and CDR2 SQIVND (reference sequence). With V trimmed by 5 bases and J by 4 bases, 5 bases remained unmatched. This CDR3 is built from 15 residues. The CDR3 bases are TGTGCCAGTAGTCCATGGACAGGGGATAATGAAAAACTGTTTTTT. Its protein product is CASSPWTGDNEKLFF. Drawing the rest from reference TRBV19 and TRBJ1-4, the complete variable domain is DGGITQSPKYLFRKEGQNVTLSCEQNLNHDAMYWYRQDPGQGLRLIYYSQIVNDFQKGDIAEGYSVSREKKESFPLTVTSAQKNPTAFYLCASSPWTGDNEKLFFGSGTQLSVL.

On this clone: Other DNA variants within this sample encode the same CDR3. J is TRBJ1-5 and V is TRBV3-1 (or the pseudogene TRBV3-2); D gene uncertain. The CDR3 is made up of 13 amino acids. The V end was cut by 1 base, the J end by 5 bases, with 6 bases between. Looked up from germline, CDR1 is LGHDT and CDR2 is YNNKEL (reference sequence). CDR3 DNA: TGTGCCAGCAGCCAAGTAAGAGATCAGCCCCAGCATTTT. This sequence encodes CASSQVRDQPQHF.

The CDR3 spells CASSVRTKGSYNEQFF. The CDR3 bases are TGTGCCAGCAGCGTGAGGACCAAGGGGTCCTACAATGAGCAGTTCTTC. V gene TRBV11-2 combines with J gene TRBJ2-1; D might be TRBD1 (5 bases). From germline, CDR1 is SGHAT and CDR2 FQNNGV. Between the trimmed V and J ends, which lost 5 bases and 1 base, there was a span of 15 bases. The CDR3 is 16 residues long.

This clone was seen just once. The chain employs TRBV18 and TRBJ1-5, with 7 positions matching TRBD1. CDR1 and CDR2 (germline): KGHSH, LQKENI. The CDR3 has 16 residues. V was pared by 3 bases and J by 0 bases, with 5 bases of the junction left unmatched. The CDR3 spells CASSPTGPHSNQPQHF. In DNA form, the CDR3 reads TGTGCCAGCTCACCGACAGGGCCTCATAGCAATCAGCCCCAGCATTTT.

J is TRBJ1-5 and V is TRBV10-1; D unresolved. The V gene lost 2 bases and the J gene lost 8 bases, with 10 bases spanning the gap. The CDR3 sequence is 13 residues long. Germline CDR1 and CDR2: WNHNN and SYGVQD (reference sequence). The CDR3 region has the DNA TGCGCCAGCAGTGAGGCGGTTGGAGAGCCCCAGCATTTT. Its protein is CASSEAVGEPQHF.